These 21 T cell receptor beta chains came from one sample sequenced in a study of blood T cell repertoires in COVID-19. Using immunoSEQ multiplex PCR, the repertoire was profiled, and TCRdb retains in-frame clones only, with some absent. The table lists nearly 250,000 clones, more than 75% of them singletons. The material sequenced was PBMCs or T cells enriched from blood (not recorded which). These receptors came from a woman aged 45-65 years who had recovered from COVID-19.

With regard to this clone: Mismatch with germline at one junction end may stem from a read error. The J gene is TRBJ2-1, the V gene TRBV7-8; D might be TRBD1 (5 bases). The length of the CDR3 is 16 residues. Germline V gene data show CDR1 as SGHVS and CDR2 as FQNEAQ. CDR3 residues: CASNLGAGFSKSEQFF. The CDR3 bases are TGTGCCAGCAACTTAGGGGCAGGGTTCTCGAAAAGTGAGCAGTTCTTC.

J is TRBJ1-1 and V is TRBV6-5, with 7 positions matching TRBD1. Trimming removed 2 bases from V and 3 bases from J; junction bases left unmatched: 3. Germline V lookup: CDR1 MNHEY, CDR2 SVGAGI. The CDR3 spans 14 residues. The CDR3 is CASSYDRAYTEAFF. The CDR3 DNA follows: TGTGCCAGCAGTTACGACAGGGCTTACACTGAAGCTTTCTTT.

This chain connects TRBV11-2 to TRBJ2-5, with 7 positions matching TRBD2. The CDR3 has 12 residues. CDR1 and CDR2 from the germline V gene are SGHAT and FQNNGV. Unmatched junction bases numbered 3, after V lost 6 bases and J lost 5 bases. The CDR3 spells CASRPGGETQYF. The CDR3 DNA reads as TGTGCCAGCAGACCCGGGGGGGAGACCCAGTACTTC.

The rearrangement joins TRBV9 to TRBJ2-7, with TRBD2 matching over 7 bases. The germline V gene encodes CDR1 SGDLS and CDR2 YYNGEE. The junction had 1 base not matched to a gene; V was cut back by 4 bases and J by 0 bases. The CDR3 consists of 13 residues. The chain's CDR3 is CASSRGVSYEQYF. For the CDR3, the DNA is TGTGCCAGCAGCCGGGGGGTCTCCTACGAGCAGTACTTC.

The CDR3 DNA reads as TGTGCCTGGCAATCAGGGACAGGGGCCGGTCAGCCCCAGCATTTT. This gives the protein CAWQSGTGAGQPQHF. The gene calls are TRBV30 and TRBJ1-5; 10 nucleotides align to TRBD1. Looked up from germline, CDR1 is GTSNPN and CDR2 is SVGIG (reference sequence). The CDR3 loop spans 15 amino acids. The V and J ends lost 5 bases and 6 bases, in that order; junction bases with no gene match: 10.

The CDR3 protein is CASSYSTGVTEAFF. The CDR3 DNA is TGTGCCAGCAGTTACTCGACAGGGGTCACTGAAGCTTTCTTT. The chain employs TRBV6-2 or TRBV6-3 and TRBJ1-1; TRBD1 matches 8 bases. The germline gives CDR1 MNHEY, CDR2 SVGEGT. Trimming cost V 0 bases and J 4 bases; bases outside gene matches: 1. This CDR3 contains 14 residues.

The CDR3 sequence is CACSRDRVSSSYNEQFF. CDR3 bases: TGTGCCTGTTCCCGGGACAGGGTTTCCAGCTCCTACAATGAGCAGTTCTTC. This chain joins TRBV30 and TRBJ2-1; 9 bases are a match to TRBD1. After removal of 6 bases from V and 0 bases from J, the junction contained 12 bases not matched to a gene. This CDR3 has 17 residues. Per the germline V gene, CDR1 is GTSNPN and CDR2 is SVGIG (reference sequence). Together with reference TRBV30 and TRBJ2-1, the CDR3 gives the full variable domain: SQTIHQWPATLVQPVGSPLSLECTVEGTSNPNLYWYRQAAGRGLQLLFYSVGIGQISSEVPQNLSASRPQDRQFILSSKKLLLSDSGFYLCACSRDRVSSSYNEQFFGPGTRLTVL.

The chain has TRBV5-4 and TRBJ2-7; 7 positions match TRBD2. The V segment lost 4 bases and the J segment 0 bases; nucleotides outside the gene matches: 7. The CDR3 has 15 residues. Germline assignment: CDR1 SGHNT and CDR2 YYREEE (reference sequence). CDR3 coding DNA: TGTGCCAGCAGCGGCGGGACTATTTCCTCCTACGAGCAGTACTTC. The encoded protein is CASSGGTISSYEQYF.

The chain employs TRBV3-1 (or the pseudogene TRBV3-2) and TRBJ2-3; 7 bases align to TRBD2. The V and J ends lost 0 bases and 0 bases, in that order; junction bases with no gene match: 6. The germline V gene encodes CDR1 LGHDT and CDR2 YNNKEL (reference sequence). The CDR3 runs to 17 residues. CDR3 loop: CASSQDFGTKSTDTQYF. CDR3 DNA sequence: TGTGCCAGCAGCCAAGATTTCGGGACTAAGAGCACAGATACGCAGTATTTT.

CDR3 amino acids: CASSESGTGLRGYTF. DNA of the CDR3: TGTGCCAGCAGCGAATCCGGGACAGGTTTGAGGGGCTACACCTTC. V usage is TRBV7-9 and J usage is TRBJ1-2, with 8 positions matching TRBD1. The germline V gene has CDR1 SEHNR and CDR2 FQNEAQ (reference sequence). CDR3 length: 15 residues. Trimming removed 5 bases from V and 8 bases from J; junction bases left unmatched: 13.

The V and J genes are TRBV30 and TRBJ2-1; 10 bases map to TRBD2. This CDR3 has 15 residues. CDR1 and CDR2 from the germline V gene are GTSNPN and SVGIG (reference sequence). The junction had 4 bases not matched to a gene; V was cut back by 2 bases and J by 3 bases. CDR3 sequence (DNA): TGTGCCTGGAGTAGGGGGACTAGCGACTACAATGAGCAGTTCTTC. It specifies CAWSRGTSDYNEQFF. Complete variable domain (other parts from reference TRBV30 and TRBJ2-1): SQTIHQWPATLVQPVGSPLSLECTVEGTSNPNLYWYRQAAGRGLQLLFYSVGIGQISSEVPQNLSASRPQDRQFILSSKKLLLSDSGFYLCAWSRGTSDYNEQFFGPGTRLTVL.

This clone showed up just a few times. The chain couples TRBV7-8 to TRBJ1-1, with TRBD1 matching 9 bases. The length of the CDR3 is 16 residues. The V and J ends lost 5 bases and 0 bases, in that order; junction bases with no gene match: 7. Germline V gene data show CDR1 as SGHVS and CDR2 as FQNEAQ. The CDR3 loop reads CASSLGQGQLNTEAFF. For the CDR3, the DNA is TGTGCCAGCAGCCTTGGACAGGGGCAGTTGAACACTGAAGCTTTCTTT.

The chain employs TRBV2 and TRBJ2-7, with 9 bases aligning to TRBD1. The CDR3 sequence is 14 residues long. CDR1 and CDR2 (germline): SNHLY, FYNNEI. V gave up 8 bases and J gave up 1 base; unmatched junction bases: 6. The CDR3 bases are TGTGCCAGCGGCCGGGACAGGGTTTCCTACGAGCAGTACTTC. Amino acid sequence: CASGRDRVSYEQYF. Full variable domain (rest looked up from reference TRBV2 and TRBJ2-7): EPEVTQTPSHQVTQMGQEVILRCVPISNHLYFYWYRQILGQKVEFLVSFYNNEISEKSEIFDDQFSVERPDGSNFTLKIRSTKLEDSAMYFCASGRDRVSYEQYFGPGTRLTVT.

This rearrangement joins TRBV2 to TRBJ1-1; D remains unclear. CDR3 length: 13 amino acids. Germline CDR1 and CDR2: SNHLY and FYNNEI. The V and J ends lost 7 bases and 4 bases respectively, with 13 bases between them. The CDR3 region has the DNA TGTGCCAGCACCATCGGGGAGGGCACTGAAGCTTTCTTT. This gives the protein CASTIGEGTEAFF.

V usage is TRBV18 and J usage is TRBJ1-5; D gene unclear. V was clipped by 4 bases and J by 0 bases, with 7 bases between them. The CDR3 totals 14 residues. CDR1 and CDR2 from the germline V gene are KGHSH and LQKENI. The CDR3 DNA sequence: TGTGCCAGCTCACTCCAGGATAGCAATCAGCCCCAGCATTTT. Amino acid sequence: CASSLQDSNQPQHF.

This clone was picked up many times. The V call is TRBV7-9, the J call TRBJ1-1, with unresolved D. The CDR3 sequence is 12 residues long. The germline V gene encodes CDR1 SEHNR and CDR2 FQNEAQ (reference sequence). The V gene lost 1 base and the J gene lost 7 bases, with 7 bases spanning the gap. The CDR3 region is CASSLEEREAFF. The CDR3 bases are TGTGCCAGCAGCTTAGAGGAGCGTGAAGCTTTCTTT.

V is TRBV5-1 and J is TRBJ2-1; 7 bases map to TRBD2. Per the germline V gene, CDR1 is SGHRS and CDR2 is YFSETQ. The CDR3 is 16 residues long. J was trimmed by 0 bases and V by 6 bases; bases with no gene match: 9. The CDR3 coding sequence is TGCGCCAGCACCTCTAGCGGAATAAGCTCCTACAATGAGCAGTTCTTC. Encoded protein: CASTSSGISSYNEQFF.

This clone was detected a few times. The rearrangement joins TRBV4-2 to TRBJ2-5; TRBD2 might be the D (6 bases). This CDR3 is built from 12 residues. The germline V gene encodes CDR1 LGHNA and CDR2 YNFKEQ. CDR3 DNA: TGTGCGTCTGGGACTGCAGGAGAGACCCAGTACTTC. Its protein product is CASGTAGETQYF.

This rearrangement joins TRBV30 to TRBJ2-5; D is perhaps TRBD1 (5 bases). Trimming removed 0 bases at V and 5 bases at J, with 16 bases between. The germline CDR1 and CDR2 sequences are GTSNPN and SVGIG (reference sequence). This CDR3 contains 15 residues. The CDR3 loop reads CAWSVRRVMRETQYF. CDR3 sequence (DNA): TGTGCCTGGAGTGTTCGCAGGGTAATGAGGGAGACCCAGTACTTC. The full variable domain, completed using reference TRBV30 and TRBJ2-5, is SQTIHQWPATLVQPVGSPLSLECTVEGTSNPNLYWYRQAAGRGLQLLFYSVGIGQISSEVPQNLSASRPQDRQFILSSKKLLLSDSGFYLCAWSVRRVMRETQYFGPGTRLLVL.

The J gene is TRBJ2-5, the V gene TRBV29-1, with D possibly TRBD2 on 5 matching bases. CDR1 is SQVTM and CDR2 is ANQGSEA in the germline V gene. The CDR3 is 14 residues long. The V and J ends lost 6 bases and 2 bases respectively, with 16 bases between them. In nucleotides, the CDR3 is TGCAGCGTAGACCCCTCACGGGGACAAGAGACCCAGTACTTC. It encodes CSVDPSRGQETQYF.

This clone was seen at least ten times. J is TRBJ2-7 and V is TRBV18; D uncertain. V was cut by 2 bases and J by 3 bases, with 11 bases left in between. The CDR3 totals 14 residues. Germline CDR1 and CDR2: KGHSH and LQKENI. CDR3 amino acids: CASSPVKQVYEQYF. CDR3 in DNA: TGTGCCAGCTCACCAGTGAAACAAGTCTACGAGCAGTACTTC.